This is a list of T cell receptor beta chains from one sample in a study of identifying expanded T cells in peripheral blood. Sequenced by immunoSEQ multiplex PCR; TCRdb stores in-frame clones only, minus some. The sample lists more than 95,000 clones; roughly 80% were seen once. Sequenced material: blood. These receptors originate from a person between 18 and 75 years old in good health. Each CDR3 is given with its conserved first and last residue. D genes are given only for firm matches. Only some rows state a clone size, as once, few, many or a class for expanded clones.

14 | TRBJ1-5 | TRBV6-1 | NA | TRBD1 | TGTGCCAGCAGCACGGGACAGAGAAATCAGCCCCAGCATTTT | CASSTGQRNQPQHF
14 | TRBJ2-5 | TRBV5-1 | NA | NA | TGCGCCAGCGAAAACCGGGGGTTGGAGGAGACCCAGTACTTC | CASENRGLEETQYF
16 | TRBJ2-6 | TRBV4-1 | once | NA | TGCGCCAGCAGCCAAGAGGGGCGGACTGGGGCCAACGTCCTGACTTTC | CASSQEGRTGANVLTF
14 | TRBJ2-5 | TRBV15 | NA | NA | TGTGCCACCAGCAGATCAGGCATCCGAGAGACCCAGTACTTC | CATSRSGIRETQYF
11 | TRBJ2-1 | TRBV28 | NA | NA | TGTGCCAGCAGGGGTCCAAGGGAGCAGTTCTTC | CASRGPREQFF
16 | TRBJ2-5 | TRBV23-1 | NA | TRBD2 | TGCGCCAGCAGTCAATCGAGGGAGGGAGAACAAGAGACCCAGTACTTC | CASSQSREGEQETQYF
12 | TRBJ1-1 | TRBV5-6 | once | NA | TGTGCCAGCAGCCTAACCACCAGCCCGTTTTTCTTT | CASSLTTSPFFF
13 | TRBJ1-5 | TRBV6-5 | NA | NA | TGTGCCAGCTCGCTAGGGGACAATCAGCCCCAGCATTTT | CASSLGDNQPQHF
14 | TRBJ1-2 | TRBV10-3 | once | NA | TGTGCCATCAGGGGGTTGGGGGGCCCGGAAGGCTACACCTTC | CAIRGLGGPEGYTF
14 | TRBJ1-1 | TRBV19 | NA | NA | TGTGCCAGTAGTAAACGAATGGAGTACACTGAAGCTTTCTTT | CASSKRMEYTEAFF
15 | TRBJ1-1 | TRBV7-8 | NA | TRBD1 | TGTGCCAGCAGGAGTACTAGGGGGCGTACCACTGAAGCTTTCTTT | CASRSTRGRTTEAFF
14 | TRBJ2-5 | TRBV10-3 | NA | TRBD1 | TGTGCCATCAGTGACGACAGGGGCCAAGAGACCCAGTACTTC | CAISDDRGQETQYF
12 | TRBJ2-7 | TRBV29-1 | NA | NA | TGCAGCGTCTCGGCCGGAAGGTACGAGCAGTACTTC | CSVSAGRYEQYF
15 | TRBJ1-1 | TRBV19 | NA | NA | TGTGCCAGTAGTCCGCCTGGTCGTTGGAACACTGAAGCTTTCTTT | CASSPPGRWNTEAFF
16 | TRBJ1-5 | TRBV10-2 | NA | NA | TGCGCCAGCAGTGAATGGGAGGGCCGCGGGAATCAGCCCCAGCATTTT | CASSEWEGRGNQPQHF
14 | TRBJ1-2 | TRBV4-3 | NA | NA | TGCGCCAGCAGCCGCGGGGGGGGCAACTATGGCTACACCTTC | CASSRGGGNYGYTF
14 | TRBJ2-5 | TRBV10-3 | NA | NA | TGTGCCATCAGTGATCTACAGGGTACAGAGACCCAGTACTTC | CAISDLQGTETQYF
16 | TRBJ1-1 | TRBV27 | NA | TRBD1 | TGTGCCAGCTCCCGGGGCAGGGGGGCAATGAACACTGAAGCTTTCTTT | CASSRGRGAMNTEAFF
15 | TRBJ2-5 | TRBV6-6 | NA | TRBD1 | TGTGCCAGCAGTAACGGACAGGGGTGGGGAGAGACCCAGTACTTC | CASSNGQGWGETQYF
11 | TRBJ2-1 | TRBV7-9 | NA | NA | TGTGCCAGCAGCTTGACCTATGAGCAGTTCTTC | CASSLTYEQFF
12 | TRBJ2-3 | TRBV19 | NA | NA | TGTGCCAGTAGGGACGGGACAGATACGCAGTATTTT | CASRDGTDTQYF
15 | TRBJ2-5 | TRBV11-3 | NA | TRBD1 | TGTGCCAGCAGCTCAAGCCGGGACAGGGAAGAGACCCAGTACTTC | CASSSSRDREETQYF
17 | TRBJ1-4 | TRBV7-9 | NA | NA | TGTGCCAGCAGCTTAACGACAGGATTTGAGGGTAATGAAAAACTGTTTTTT | CASSLTTGFEGNEKLFF
13 | TRBJ2-7 | TRBV10-3 | once | NA | TGTGCCATCAGGGAGTCTAGGACAGCCGCGGGGTACTTC | CAIRESRTAAGYF
13 | TRBJ2-3 | TRBV2 | NA | NA | TGTGCCAGCAAGGTCCTGGGCACAGATACGCAGTATTTT | CASKVLGTDTQYF
15 | TRBJ2-1 | TRBV7-2 | NA | NA | TGTGCCAGCAGCTTCGTCGGCAGGTCGGACAATGAGCAGTTCTTC | CASSFVGRSDNEQFF
10 | TRBJ1-2 | TRBV30 | NA | NA | TGTGCCACAATAGTCAATGGCTACACCTTC | CATIVNGYTF
15 | TRBJ1-3 | TRBV10-2 | NA | NA | TGCGCCAGCAGTGGGGGTGGCTCTCCTGGAAACACCATATATTTT | CASSGGGSPGNTIYF
15 | TRBJ1-6 | TRBV6-5 | once | NA | TGTGCCAGCAGCCACAAGCCAGAGGGGGGATCACCCCTCCACTTT | CASSHKPEGGSPLHF
13 | TRBJ1-3 | TRBV19 | NA | TRBD1 | TGTGCCAGTAGTACAGGGGGACGAAACACCATATATTTT | CASSTGGRNTIYF
16 | TRBJ2-7 | TRBV7-9 | NA | TRBD2 | TGTGCCAGCAGCCTGGGACTAGCGGGGGTCAGATACGAGCAGTACTTC | CASSLGLAGVRYEQYF
12 | TRBJ2-7 | TRBV18 | NA | NA | TGTGCCAGCGGGGACGCTACCTACGAGCAGTACTTC | CASGDATYEQYF
18 | TRBJ2-1 | TRBV7-6 | NA | TRBD2 | TGTGCCAGCAGCTTAGGGCCCGGGACTAGCGGGCTTAAGCACGAGCAGTTCTTC | CASSLGPGTSGLKHEQFF
15 | TRBJ1-1 | TRBV4-1 | NA | NA | TGCGCCAGCAGCCAAGGTTGGGCGGAGGACACTGAAGCTTTCTTT | CASSQGWAEDTEAFF
16 | TRBJ2-2 | TRBV7-3 | NA | NA | TGTGCCAGCAGCCCCCGGGAGAAAGGAAACACCGGGGAGCTGTTTTTT | CASSPREKGNTGELFF
15 | TRBJ1-2 | TRBV13 | once | NA | TGTGCCAGCATCCCCCTGGGGGGCAGCCACTATGGCTACACCTTC | CASIPLGGSHYGYTF
16 | TRBJ2-1 | TRBV5-1 | NA | TRBD2 | TGCGCCAGCAGCCTCACTAGCGGGGGTTCCTACAATGAGCAGTTCTTC | CASSLTSGGSYNEQFF
14 | TRBJ1-1 | TRBV6-5 | NA | TRBD1 | TGTGCCAGTACACAGGGGGCGGTTGCTTCGAAAGCTTTCTTT | CASTQGAVASKAFF
15 | TRBJ1-2 | TRBV30 | once | NA | TGTGCCTGGAGTCGCCCCGGGCCCCGACGGCATGGCTACACCTTC | CAWSRPGPRRHGYTF
14 | TRBJ1-6 | TRBV7-9 | NA | NA | TGTGCCAGCAGCTTGGGTTCTGGGTATTCACCCCTCCACTTT | CASSLGSGYSPLHF
14 | TRBJ2-7 | TRBV4-3 | NA | NA | TGCGCCAGCAGCCAAGCCCCACAGGGCTACGAGCAGTACTTC | CASSQAPQGYEQYF
13 | TRBJ1-1 | TRBV11-3 | NA | NA | TGTGCCAGCAGCTTCCGGATCAACACTGAAGCTTTCTTT | CASSFRINTEAFF
13 | TRBJ1-2 | TRBV27 | NA | NA | TGTGCCAGCCGCCCTTCGGGGGGCGATGGCTACACCTTC | CASRPSGGDGYTF
14 | TRBJ2-7 | TRBV6-5 | NA | NA | TGTGCCAGCAGTTACACGGGTGCGAGGAACGAGCAGTACTTC | CASSYTGARNEQYF
14 | TRBJ2-7 | TRBV2 | few | NA | TGTGCCAGCAGAGAACTCGGCGCGTCGAACGAGCAGTACTTC | CASRELGASNEQYF
13 | TRBJ1-5 | TRBV2 | few | NA | TGTGCCAGCAGTGAAACAGGGCGGGAGCCCCAGCATTTT | CASSETGREPQHF
13 | TRBJ1-2 | TRBV19 | few | NA | TGTGCCAGTAGCCCTACAATGAACTATGGCTACACCTTC | CASSPTMNYGYTF
14 | TRBJ2-7 | TRBV2 | NA | NA | TGTGCCAGCAGTCTTGACACCTTTGTTTACGAGCAGTACTTC | CASSLDTFVYEQYF